This passage covers 8 T cell receptor beta chains from one sample sequenced in a study of long-term antiretroviral therapy in people with HIV. Survey-level immunoSEQ v3.0 assays were run. Only in-frame clones appear in the TCRdb table, and some are missing; sequencing was by immunoSEQ multiplex PCR. The sample holds over 20,000 clones, roughly 87% seen once. Here the sequenced sample was unsorted PBMCs, taken 0.4 years after starting antiretroviral therapy. The receptors were gathered from a man between 50 and 59 years old with HIV.

The chain links TRBV4-2 to TRBJ2-3, with D hard to call. CDR1 LGHNA and CDR2 YNFKEQ come from the germline V gene. V lost 5 bases, J lost 0 bases, and 9 bases lay in between. The CDR3 consists of 14 residues. Here the CDR3 DNA reads TGTGCCAGCAGCTTGGATGCTAGCACAGATACGCAGTATTTT. As protein: CASSLDASTDTQYF.

This clone was observed once. This sequence joins TRBV4-1 and TRBJ2-3; no clear D gene. Trimming stripped 2 bases from V and 2 bases from J, with 2 bases between. Germline V gene lookup returns CDR1 MGHRA and CDR2 YSYEKL. The length of the CDR3 is 12 residues. CDR3 region: CASSQPTDTQYF. DNA of the CDR3: TGCGCCAGCAGCCAACCCACAGATACGCAGTATTTT.

The chain uses TRBV27 and TRBJ1-5; possibly TRBD1 for D (5 bases). Trimming shortened V by 4 bases and J by 2 bases, and 12 bases separated the two germline ends. The germline gives CDR1 MNHEY, CDR2 SMNVEV (reference sequence). The CDR3 covers 15 residues. The CDR3, as DNA: TGTGCCAGCAGTTCTGGGACCGGAGGCAATCAGCCCCAGCATTTT. It is translated as CASSSGTGGNQPQHF.

The CDR3 spells CAWSVGQTATGTQYF. In DNA, the CDR3 is TGTGCCTGGAGTGTGGGACAGACGGCAACGGGGACCCAGTACTTC. The rearrangement joins TRBV30 to TRBJ2-5, with TRBD1 identical over 7 bases. The V gene's germline CDR1 is GTSNPN and CDR2 SVGIG (reference sequence). The CDR3 is made up of 15 amino acids. V trimming: 0 bases; J trimming: 7 bases; junction bases outside the gene matches: 11.

The J gene is TRBJ2-1, the V gene TRBV7-9; 9 bases align to TRBD2. Germline V gene data show CDR1 as SEHNR and CDR2 as FQNEAQ (reference sequence). CDR3 length: 15 residues. V lost 4 bases, J lost 3 bases, and 4 bases stayed unmatched. This CDR3 reads CASSSAGGRYNEQFF. Written as DNA, the CDR3 is TGTGCCAGCAGCTCAGCGGGGGGCCGCTACAATGAGCAGTTCTTC.

Comments on this clone: No DNA is shown, since the ends of the CDR3 on it are uncertain; the CDR3 is the one TCRdb lists. This chain joins TRBV9 and TRBJ2-5; TRBD1 reflects the table's D call only, with no check against the DNA. CDR1 is SGDLS and CDR2 is YYNGEE in the germline V gene. The CDR3 adds up to 18 amino acids, both ends counted. CDR3 amino acids: CASSASVAGERREETQYF.

The CDR3 coding sequence is TGTGCCAGCAGCCCGGGAGTAGCGGGGGGGAGGGGAGAGACCCAGTACTTC. Its translation: CASSPGVAGGRGETQYF. The chain couples TRBV7-3 to TRBJ2-5; TRBD2 aligns across 11 bases. The CDR3 spans 17 residues. The junction had 12 bases not matched to a gene; V was cut back by 5 bases and J by 4 bases. Germline V gives CDR1 SGHTA, CDR2 FQGTGA. The variable domain in full, completed from reference TRBV7-3 and TRBJ2-5, reads GAGVSQTPSNKVTEKGKYVELRCDPISGHTALYWYRQSLGQGPEFLIYFQGTGAADDSGLPNDRFFAVRPEGSVSTLKIQRTERGDSAVYLCASSPGVAGGRGETQYFGPGTRLLVL.

The chain recombines TRBV28 with TRBJ1-3; tentative D call: TRBD1 (5 bases). V was shortened by 5 bases and J by 0 bases, with 17 bases between the two germline ends. CDR1 and CDR2 (germline): MDHEN, SYDVKM. The CDR3 contains 17 residues. CDR3: CASSPRRVHYSGNTIYF. DNA for the CDR3: TGTGCCAGCAGTCCCCGCAGGGTCCACTACTCTGGAAACACCATATATTTT.